The rows below give T cell receptor beta chains drawn from one sample of a study of blood T cells in healthy people across ages. Using its own MiXCR run on the 5' RACE reads, TCRdb lists one record per CDR3 protein. The sample lists fewer than 2,000,000 distinct CDR3 sequences; 30% to 40% were seen once. The sample consisted of blood. The receptors originated from a woman in her 30s in good health. Both conserved end residues are part of each CDR3. D genes are given only for firm matches. Not every row has a clone size; where given, it reads once, few, many or a size class.

d_gene: NA
j_gene: TRBJ2-3
v_gene: TRBV20-1
abundance: many
CDR3aa: CSVHTRTSPDTQYF
CDR3nt: TGCAGTGTTCATACCCGGACCTCCCCAGATACGCAGTATTTT

d_gene: NA
j_gene: TRBJ1-1
v_gene: TRBV20-1
abundance: NA
CDR3aa: CSAATVNTEAFF
CDR3nt: TGCAGTGCTGCGACAGTGAACACTGAAGCTTTCTTT

d_gene: TRBD1
j_gene: TRBJ2-5
v_gene: TRBV5-4
abundance: few
CDR3aa: CASSGSGQGRETQYF
CDR3nt: TGTGCCAGCAGCGGATCGGGACAGGGTAGGGAGACCCAGTACTTC

d_gene: TRBD2
j_gene: TRBJ2-2
v_gene: TRBV4-1
abundance: NA
CDR3aa: CASSPIAGNTGELFF
CDR3nt: TGCGCCAGCAGCCCTATAGCGGGGAACACCGGGGAGCTGTTTTTT

d_gene: NA
j_gene: TRBJ2-5
v_gene: TRBV6-1
abundance: few
CDR3aa: CASSDPLVGRETQYF
CDR3nt: TGTGCCAGCAGTGATCCCCTCGTAGGGCGGGAGACCCAGTACTTC

d_gene: TRBD1
j_gene: TRBJ1-1
v_gene: TRBV29-1
abundance: few
CDR3aa: CSARTGQEAFF
CDR3nt: TGCAGCGCTAGGACAGGGCAGGAAGCTTTCTTT

d_gene: TRBD2
j_gene: TRBJ2-3
v_gene: TRBV28
abundance: few
CDR3aa: CASSYPTGGRAGPDTQYF
CDR3nt: TGTGCCAGCAGTTACCCGACTGGCGGGCGAGCGGGGCCAGATACGCAGTATTTT

d_gene: NA
j_gene: TRBJ1-1
v_gene: TRBV6-1
abundance: NA
CDR3aa: CASSERTENTEAFF
CDR3nt: TGTGCCAGCAGTGAGCGGACAGAGAACACTGAAGCTTTCTTT

d_gene: TRBD2
j_gene: TRBJ2-1
v_gene: TRBV20-1
abundance: NA
CDR3aa: CSARVRTSGYNEQFF
CDR3nt: TGCAGTGCTCGAGTGAGGACTAGCGGTTACAATGAGCAGTTCTTC

d_gene: NA
j_gene: TRBJ2-5
v_gene: TRBV28
abundance: NA
CDR3aa: CASSPMPGPPPETQYF
CDR3nt: TGTGCCAGCAGTCCGATGCCGGGCCCCCCGCCGGAGACCCAGTACTTC

d_gene: NA
j_gene: TRBJ1-1
v_gene: TRBV7-2
abundance: NA
CDR3aa: CASSSGLWNTEAFF
CDR3nt: TGTGCCAGCAGCTCAGGGTTGTGGAACACTGAAGCTTTCTTT

d_gene: NA
j_gene: TRBJ2-7
v_gene: TRBV20-1
abundance: once
CDR3aa: CSARGPGHSSYEQYF
CDR3nt: TGCAGTGCTAGGGGTCCGGGACACAGCTCCTACGAGCAGTACTTC

d_gene: TRBD1
j_gene: TRBJ2-7
v_gene: TRBV7-9
abundance: NA
CDR3aa: CASSRDRGVIYEQYF
CDR3nt: TGTGCCAGCAGCCGGGACAGGGGGGTGATCTACGAGCAGTACTTC

d_gene: NA
j_gene: TRBJ2-1
v_gene: TRBV7-2
abundance: few
CDR3aa: CASSFRRGDYNEQFF
CDR3nt: TGTGCCAGCAGCTTCCGGCGGGGCGATTACAATGAGCAGTTCTTC

d_gene: TRBD1
j_gene: TRBJ2-5
v_gene: TRBV30
abundance: NA
CDR3aa: CAWSRGQFAGTQYF
CDR3nt: TGTGCCTGGAGTCGGGGACAGTTCGCGGGGACCCAGTACTTC

d_gene: TRBD2
j_gene: TRBJ2-1
v_gene: TRBV12-3/TRBV12-4
abundance: NA
CDR3aa: CASSLRGAGNSEQFF
CDR3nt: TGTGCCAGCAGTTTGCGGGGGGCTGGCAACTCGGAGCAGTTCTTC

d_gene: TRBD2
j_gene: TRBJ2-5
v_gene: TRBV28
abundance: NA
CDR3aa: CASSLDPGLAGEVQETQYF
CDR3nt: TGTGCCAGCAGTTTAGACCCGGGACTAGCGGGAGAAGTCCAGGAGACCCAGTACTTC

d_gene: TRBD2
j_gene: TRBJ2-5
v_gene: TRBV7-2
abundance: few
CDR3aa: CASRPSGGQETQYF
CDR3nt: TGTGCCAGCAGGCCAAGCGGGGGCCAAGAGACCCAGTACTTC

d_gene: NA
j_gene: TRBJ1-1
v_gene: TRBV6-5
abundance: NA
CDR3aa: CASSYSRGSSNEAFF
CDR3nt: TGTGCCAGCAGTTACTCTCGGGGCAGCTCCAATGAAGCTTTCTTT

d_gene: TRBD1
j_gene: TRBJ1-2
v_gene: TRBV5-1
abundance: few
CDR3aa: CASSGGDRGGANYGYTF
CDR3nt: TGCGCCAGCAGCGGAGGAGACAGGGGAGGTGCGAACTATGGCTACACCTTC

d_gene: TRBD1
j_gene: TRBJ1-2
v_gene: TRBV27
abundance: NA
CDR3aa: CASSLTGVNRYTF
CDR3nt: TGTGCCAGCAGTTTGACAGGGGTTAATCGCTACACCTTC

d_gene: NA
j_gene: TRBJ2-6
v_gene: TRBV6-5
abundance: few
CDR3aa: CASSYSSTGGANVLTF
CDR3nt: TGTGCCAGCAGTTACTCCTCGACGGGTGGGGCCAACGTCCTGACTTTC

d_gene: NA
j_gene: TRBJ2-7
v_gene: TRBV6-1
abundance: NA
CDR3aa: CASLAGNEQYF
CDR3nt: TGTGCCAGCCTGGCGGGAAACGAGCAGTACTTC

d_gene: NA
j_gene: TRBJ1-5
v_gene: TRBV2
abundance: once
CDR3aa: CASGRLYSNQPQHF
CDR3nt: TGTGCCAGCGGACGACTTTATAGCAATCAGCCCCAGCATTTT

d_gene: TRBD2
j_gene: TRBJ2-1
v_gene: TRBV6-5
abundance: few
CDR3aa: CASSYFPGGPSYNEQFF
CDR3nt: TGTGCCAGCAGTTACTTCCCGGGGGGGCCGTCCTACAATGAGCAGTTCTTC

d_gene: NA
j_gene: TRBJ1-1
v_gene: TRBV7-3
abundance: NA
CDR3aa: CASSSFPRAEAFF
CDR3nt: TGTGCCAGCAGCTCCTTCCCGAGGGCTGAAGCTTTCTTT

d_gene: TRBD2
j_gene: TRBJ2-1
v_gene: TRBV6-6
abundance: few
CDR3aa: CASSYSGLAGGNEQFF
CDR3nt: TGTGCCAGCAGTTACTCAGGACTAGCGGGTGGCAATGAGCAGTTCTTC